One and the same sample provided the 12 T cell receptor beta chains below, sequenced in a study of blood T cell repertoires in COVID-19. Some clones are missing from TCRdb's copy, which holds only in-frame ones; the method was immunoSEQ multiplex PCR. In the table there are 300,000 to 500,000 clones, more than 75% of which are singletons. The material sequenced was PBMCs or T cells enriched from blood (not recorded which). The origin of the receptors is a woman aged 25 to 39 with acute COVID-19.

The rearrangement links TRBV6-6 to TRBJ1-5; D is unresolved. The CDR3 consists of 13 residues. The germline V gene encodes CDR1 MNHNY and CDR2 SVGAGI (reference sequence). V lost 6 bases, J lost 4 bases, and 10 bases lay in between. CDR3 in amino acids: CASRREGNQPQHF. The CDR3 nucleotides read TGTGCCAGCAGGCGGGAGGGTAATCAGCCCCAGCATTTT.

The rearrangement uses TRBV4-1 and TRBJ2-3, with 9 positions matching TRBD2. Germline trimming cut 4 bases from V and 5 bases from J; bases unmatched to any gene: 4. Per the germline V gene, CDR1 is MGHRA and CDR2 is YSYEKL. This CDR3 spans 14 amino acids. CDR3 bases: TGCGCCAGCAGCCCCGGACTAGCGAGAGATACGCAGTATTTT. It codes for CASSPGLARDTQYF.

This clone was seen just once. V usage is TRBV9 and J usage is TRBJ1-5, with D maybe TRBD1 (5 bases). The germline V gene encodes CDR1 SGDLS and CDR2 YYNGEE. V was pared by 3 bases and J by 7 bases, with 17 bases between. The CDR3 runs 15 residues. This chain's CDR3 is CASSGRAALGQPQHF. Here the CDR3 DNA reads TGTGCCAGCAGCGGCAGGGCAGCCTTAGGGCAGCCCCAGCATTTT.

This chain uses TRBV3-1 (or the pseudogene TRBV3-2) with TRBJ2-6; 8 bases fit TRBD1. This CDR3 has 17 residues. In germline, CDR1 is LGHDT, CDR2 YNNKEL (reference sequence). The J segment lost 0 bases and the V segment lost 4 bases, leaving 5 bases of the junction unmatched. CDR3 nucleotides: TGTGCCAGCAGCCGGAGACAGGGGAGCTCTGGGGCCAACGTCCTGACTTTC. Translation: CASSRRQGSSGANVLTF.

The genes are TRBV5-1 and TRBJ1-2; weak D call: TRBD1 (6 bases). The CDR3 length is 13 residues. Trimming pared 4 bases from V and 1 base from J, leaving 8 bases between. Germline V CDR1 and CDR2: SGHRS, YFSETQ. This CDR3 is CASSRDINYGYTF. As DNA, the CDR3 is TGCGCCAGCAGCCGGGACATTAACTATGGCTACACCTTC.

This clone occurred once. The chain carries TRBV7-2 and TRBJ1-1; the match to TRBD1 covers 8 bases. Germline V CDR1 and CDR2: SGHTA, FQGNSA. CDR3 length equals 14 residues. V was clipped by 5 bases and J by 2 bases; unmatched bases: 4. The DNA of the CDR3 is TGTGCCAGCAGCCGGGACAGGTACAACACTGAAGCTTTCTTT. Encoded protein: CASSRDRYNTEAFF.

The rearrangement uses TRBV3-1 (or the pseudogene TRBV3-2) and TRBJ2-2; no reliable D call. This CDR3 has 14 residues. V was shortened by 1 base and J by 4 bases, with 7 bases between the two germline ends. Germline V lookup: CDR1 LGHDT, CDR2 YNNKEL (reference sequence). The CDR3 nucleotides read TGTGCCAGCAGCCAAGGTGGAGTCACCGGGGAGCTGTTTTTT. Protein product: CASSQGGVTGELFF.

The rearrangement links TRBV11-2 to TRBJ1-2; 8 bases fit TRBD1. The CDR3 has 16 residues. CDR1 is SGHAT and CDR2 is FQNNGV in the germline V gene. Losses at the gene ends were 3 bases for V and 2 bases for J; bases not matched to a gene: 8. In DNA form, the CDR3 reads TGTGCCAGCAGCTTGGTACCAGGGGGCGGCAACTATGGCTACACCTTC. Protein product: CASSLVPGGGNYGYTF.

This clone was detected a few times. The chain is built from TRBV6-1 and TRBJ2-7; 13 nucleotides agree with TRBD2. Germline trimming cut 3 bases from V and 2 bases from J; bases unmatched to any gene: 4. This CDR3 is 16 amino acids long. CDR1 MNHNS and CDR2 SASEGT come from the germline V gene. This CDR3 is CASSDIGTSGAYEQYF. The CDR3 nucleotides are TGTGCCAGCAGTGATATCGGGACTAGCGGGGCCTACGAGCAGTACTTC.

This rearrangement joins TRBV4-1 to TRBJ1-4, with D perhaps TRBD1 (5 bases). The CDR3 spans 17 residues. CDR1 and CDR2 (germline): MGHRA, YSYEKL. V gave up 4 bases and J gave up 4 bases, with 19 bases separating them. The DNA of the CDR3 is TGCGCCAGCAGCCCCGAAACGACAGCCGATGTTAATGAAAAACTGTTTTTT. It specifies CASSPETTADVNEKLFF.

J is TRBJ1-5 and V is TRBV6-2 or TRBV6-3; 7 positions match TRBD1. J lost 2 bases, V lost 2 bases, and 3 bases had no gene match. The germline gives CDR1 MNHEY, CDR2 SVGEGT. The CDR3 is 15 residues long. This chain's CDR3 is CASSYRGQGNQPQHF. The CDR3, as DNA: TGTGCCAGCAGTTACAGAGGACAGGGCAATCAGCCCCAGCATTTT.

This clone was detected only once. The chain has TRBV27 and TRBJ2-1; possibly TRBD1 for D (6 bases). Between the trimmed V and J ends, which lost 2 bases and 0 bases, there was a span of 8 bases. The germline CDR1 and CDR2 sequences are MNHEY and SMNVEV (reference sequence). CDR3 length: 15 residues. CDR3 residues: CASSLLQGSYNEQFF. The CDR3 DNA reads as TGTGCCAGCAGTTTACTACAGGGCTCCTACAATGAGCAGTTCTTC.